This record looks at one TCR beta chain sequence and its context. This sample stems from a study of OX40 agonist ivuxolimab in advanced cancers. The method was immunoSEQ multiplex PCR; TCRdb's version includes in-frame clones alone and lacks a portion of them. The table lists 77,000 or so clones, around 92% of them singletons. CDR3 length equals 14 residues. With V trimmed by 5 bases and J by 0 bases, 3 bases remained unmatched. In germline, CDR1 is KGHSH, CDR2 LQKENI. The specimen was CD4+ or CD8+ T cells sorted from blood, collected in a trial of the OX40 agonist ivuxolimab. The chain joins TRBV18 to TRBJ1-1; 7 bases agree with TRBD1. The receptor's source is an adult with an advanced solid tumor such as melanoma, head and neck, liver or kidney cancer. CDR3 in amino acids: CASSSDRVNTEAFF. CDR3 DNA sequence: TGTGCCAGCTCATCTGACAGGGTGAACACTGAAGCTTTCTTT.